This T cell receptor (beta chain) was sequenced during a study of T cell changes during pregnancy in multiple sclerosis. Data came from immunoSEQ multiplex PCR; TCRdb stores just in-frame clones and leaves some out. Counted here are around 32,000 clones, roughly nine tenths occurring once; the ten biggest clones make up approximately 10%. J was trimmed by 4 bases and V by 1 base; bases with no gene match: 4. Looked up from germline, CDR1 is LNHNV and CDR2 is YYDKDF (reference sequence). The CDR3 runs 16 residues. The V gene is TRBV15, the J gene TRBJ1-5; 10 nucleotides agree with TRBD1. The receptor was isolated from a female donor with multiple sclerosis, enrolled in a pregnancy study. The sample here was CD8+ T cells from peripheral blood mononuclear cells, taken in the third trimester of pregnancy. CDR3: CATSRAWDRGNQPQHF. Here the CDR3 DNA reads TGTGCCACCAGCAGAGCTTGGGACAGGGGAAATCAGCCCCAGCATTTT.